The T cell receptor beta chain under discussion was sequenced for a study of T cells after yellow fever vaccination. In the study overall: Each low-cell-number fraction was prepared by means of SMART-Seq v4 Ultra Low Input. Study-level results: The CD4 and CD8 compartments had a small share of their clonotypes in common. Although the secondary response was weaker, it peaked faster, at day 5 versus 15.

Universal primer sites and UMIs were introduced during 5'RACE template-switching synthesis of TCR cDNA. TCRdb reanalysed the 5' RACE reads using MiXCR and keeps one entry per CDR3 protein. The profile covers some 300,000 distinct CDR3 sequences, with roughly 9% appearing a single time and about 3% taken by the ten largest. CDR3 size: 15 residues. V trimming: 7 bases; J trimming: 3 bases; junction bases outside the gene matches: 2. Germline CDR1 is SGHRS and CDR2 is YFSETQ. This clonotype was counted at least ten times. Its cognate antigen is unknown. The source of this sequence is a man between 18 and 29 years old who received the YFV17D yellow fever vaccine. The chain has TRBV5-1 and TRBJ2-6; 12 bases match TRBD1. The material was CD4+ T cells sorted from PBMCs, obtained 5 days after the yellow fever booster vaccination. The CDR3 protein is CASGDRGLGANVLTF. In DNA, the CDR3 is TGCGCCAGCGGGGACAGGGGGCTTGGGGCCAACGTCCTGACTTTC.